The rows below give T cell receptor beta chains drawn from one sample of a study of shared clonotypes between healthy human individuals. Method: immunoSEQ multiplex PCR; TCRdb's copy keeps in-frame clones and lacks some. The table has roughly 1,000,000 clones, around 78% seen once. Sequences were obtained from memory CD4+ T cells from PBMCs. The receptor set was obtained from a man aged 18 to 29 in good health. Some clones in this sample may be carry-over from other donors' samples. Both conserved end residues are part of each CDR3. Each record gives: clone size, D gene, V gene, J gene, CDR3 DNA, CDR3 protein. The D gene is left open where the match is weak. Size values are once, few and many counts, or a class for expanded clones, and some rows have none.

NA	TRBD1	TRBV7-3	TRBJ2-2	TGTGCCAGCAGCTTAAGATCTGGACAGGGTTACACCGGGGAGCTGTTTTTT	CASSLRSGQGYTGELFF
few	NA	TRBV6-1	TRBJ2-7	TGTGCCAGCAGTGAAGGTTGGCCTCCCTACGAGCAGTACTTC	CASSEGWPPYEQYF
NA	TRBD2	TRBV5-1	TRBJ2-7	TGCGCCAGCAGCTTGGCGGGAGGATCCTACGAGCAGTACTTC	CASSLAGGSYEQYF
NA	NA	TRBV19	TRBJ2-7	TGTGCCAGTAGTATCGGAGGAGGAAGCTCCTACGAGCAGTACTTC	CASSIGGGSSYEQYF
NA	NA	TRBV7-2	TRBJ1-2	TGTGCCAGCAGCTTAGTGGCTAACTATGGCTACACCTTC	CASSLVANYGYTF
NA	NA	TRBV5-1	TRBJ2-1	TGCGCCAGCAGCTCCCTTTCGAGCAATGAGCAGTTCTTC	CASSSLSSNEQFF
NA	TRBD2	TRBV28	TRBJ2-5	TGTGCCAGCAGTCCGCTAGCGGGAGGGAGAGAGACCCAGTACTTC	CASSPLAGGRETQYF
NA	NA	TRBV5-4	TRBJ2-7	TGTGCCAGCAGCTTAGCAGGGAACTACGAGCAGTACTTC	CASSLAGNYEQYF
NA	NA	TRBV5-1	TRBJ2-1	TGCGCCAGCAGCGCAGGGAGCGTCTACAATGAGCAGTTCTTC	CASSAGSVYNEQFF
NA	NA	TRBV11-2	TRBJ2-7	TGTGCCAGCAGCAACCCACAGGGTTCGGACTACGAGCAGTACTTC	CASSNPQGSDYEQYF
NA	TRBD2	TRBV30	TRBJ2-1	TGTGCCTGGAATAGCGGGATAGGGTATGAGCAGTTCTTC	CAWNSGIGYEQFF
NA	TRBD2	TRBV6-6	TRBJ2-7	TGTGCCAGCAGCCCGGGCGGGAGGGCCCGCGAGCAGTACTTC	CASSPGGRAREQYF
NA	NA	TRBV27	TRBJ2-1	TGTGCCAGCAGTGTTATTGGCGCAGACCACAATGAGCAGTTCTTC	CASSVIGADHNEQFF
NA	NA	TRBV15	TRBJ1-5	TGTGCCACCAGCAGAAACCCGAGTTGGGGTACGCGTCAGCCCCAGCATTTT	CATSRNPSWGTRQPQHF
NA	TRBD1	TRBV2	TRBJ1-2	TGTGCCAGCAGTTGGACAGGGGATGGCTACACCTTC	CASSWTGDGYTF
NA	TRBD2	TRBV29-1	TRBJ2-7	TGCAGCGCCGCGAGCGGGTCTAGCGGGAGGAACGAGCAGTACTTC	CSAASGSSGRNEQYF
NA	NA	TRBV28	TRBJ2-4	TGTGCCAGCAGTGGCAGAGAAAACATTCAGTACTTC	CASSGRENIQYF
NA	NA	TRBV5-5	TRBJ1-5	TGTGCCAGCAGCGGGACCGGGACATCGGGCCGGGGGGGCAATCAGCCCCAGCATTTT	CASSGTGTSGRGGNQPQHF
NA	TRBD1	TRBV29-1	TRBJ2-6	TGCAGCGTGGGACAGGGGACACACTCTGGGGCCAACGTCCTGACTTTC	CSVGQGTHSGANVLTF
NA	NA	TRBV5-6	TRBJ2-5	TGTGCCAGCAGCTCGGACTATCCCCAAGAGACCCAGTACTTC	CASSSDYPQETQYF
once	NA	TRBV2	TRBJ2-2	TGTGCCAGCAGGAACGGCAACACCGGGGAGCTGTTTTTT	CASRNGNTGELFF
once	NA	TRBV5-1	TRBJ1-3	TGCGCCAGCAGCTACGATACAGGGTACGGAAACACCATATATTTT	CASSYDTGYGNTIYF
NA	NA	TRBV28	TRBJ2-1	TGTGCCAGCAGACCCAGCGGACCGAGCTCCTACAATGAGCAGTTCTTC	CASRPSGPSSYNEQFF
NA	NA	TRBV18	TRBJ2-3	TGTGCCAGCTCACCTCGGATCACAGATACGCAGTATTTT	CASSPRITDTQYF
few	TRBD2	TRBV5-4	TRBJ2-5	TGTGCCAGCAGCTTACTAGCGGCCCAAGAGACCCAGTACTTC	CASSLLAAQETQYF
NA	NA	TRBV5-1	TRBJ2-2	TGCGCCAGCAGTCTTTCGGGAAACGGGGAGCTGTTTTTT	CASSLSGNGELFF
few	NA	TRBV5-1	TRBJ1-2	TGCGCCAGCAGCTCAGGGTCTTCTGGCTACACCTTC	CASSSGSSGYTF
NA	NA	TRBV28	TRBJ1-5	TGTGCCAGCAGTGGACCGGTCTATAGCAATCAGCCCCAGCATTTT	CASSGPVYSNQPQHF
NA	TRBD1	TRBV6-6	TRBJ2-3	TGTGCCAGCAGTCCAGGGGGCGCGGGCACAGATACGCAGTATTTT	CASSPGGAGTDTQYF
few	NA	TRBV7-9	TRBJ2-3	TGTGCCAGCAGCTGGTATAGTGGGATAGATACGCAGTATTTT	CASSWYSGIDTQYF
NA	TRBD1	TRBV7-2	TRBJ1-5	TGTGCCAGCAGCTCCAGGGGGAACCAGCCCCAGCATTTT	CASSSRGNQPQHF
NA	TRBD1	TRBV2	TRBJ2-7	TGTGCCAGCAGTTGGGACAGGAGTTACGAGCAGTACTTC	CASSWDRSYEQYF
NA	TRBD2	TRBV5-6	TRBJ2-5	TGTGCCAGCAGCTTGGGCTTCCGGGGCGAGCGGGGCCAAGAGACCCAGTACTTC	CASSLGFRGERGQETQYF
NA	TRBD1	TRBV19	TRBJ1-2	TGTGCCAGCTCTCGACAGGGCCACTATGGCTACACCTTC	CASSRQGHYGYTF
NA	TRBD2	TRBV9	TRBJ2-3	TGTGCCAGCAGCGCCCGAACGGGACTAGCGGGAGGACAGGTTACGCAGTATTTT	CASSARTGLAGGQVTQYF
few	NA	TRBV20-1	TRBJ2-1	TGCAGTGTTATACGCAATGAGCAGTTCTTC	CSVIRNEQFF
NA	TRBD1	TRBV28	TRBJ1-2	TGTGCCAGCAATTTGTTCATGGGACAGGGGAAATTTTCGAACTATGGCTACACCTTC	CASNLFMGQGKFSNYGYTF
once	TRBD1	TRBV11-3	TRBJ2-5	TGTGCCAGCAGCTTATCCCAAAAGGACAGGTGGTGGTACCAAGAGACCCAGTACTTC	CASSLSQKDRWWYQETQYF
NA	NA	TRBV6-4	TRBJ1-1	TGTGCCAGCAGTGACGGGATCGCGGACACTGAAGCTTTCTTT	CASSDGIADTEAFF
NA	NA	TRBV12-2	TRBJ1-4	TGTGCAAGTCGCTTAGAGAGTAGGGTACGTGAAAAACTGTTTTTT	CASRLESRVREKLFF
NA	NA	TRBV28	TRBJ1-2	TGTGCCAGCAAGGTAACAGCCCTGCCGGGGAAGGGCTACACCTTC	CASKVTALPGKGYTF
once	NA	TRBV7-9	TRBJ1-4	TGTGCCAGCAGAAGACTTACTAATGAAAAACTGTTTTTT	CASRRLTNEKLFF
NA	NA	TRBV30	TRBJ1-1	TGTGCCTGGAGTTTAACAGATATGAACACTGAAGCTTTCTTT	CAWSLTDMNTEAFF
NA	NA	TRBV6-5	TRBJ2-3	TGTGCCAGCAGTTACTCGAGGGGCACAGATACGCAGTATTTT	CASSYSRGTDTQYF
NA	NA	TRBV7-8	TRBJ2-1	TGTGCCAGCAGGAGGACAGACTTAGGGCTTTACAATGAGCAGTTCTTC	CASRRTDLGLYNEQFF
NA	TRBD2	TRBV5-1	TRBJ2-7	TGCGCCAGCAGCCGGGGGACTAGCGGGCCCTACGAGCAGTACTTC	CASSRGTSGPYEQYF
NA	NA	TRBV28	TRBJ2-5	TGTGCCAGCAGTTTAGGGGGGCCCCAAGAGACCCAGTACTTC	CASSLGGPQETQYF
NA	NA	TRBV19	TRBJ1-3	TGTGCCAGTAGTAATCCGGCAGTCACGCGTAACACCATATATTTT	CASSNPAVTRNTIYF
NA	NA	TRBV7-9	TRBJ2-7	TGTGCCAGCAGCTCCGACAGACTGCCCTACGAGCAGTACTTC	CASSSDRLPYEQYF
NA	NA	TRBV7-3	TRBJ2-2	TGTGCCAGCAGCTTGCCCGGAGCGGAAAGGGACACCGGGGAGCTGTTTTTT	CASSLPGAERDTGELFF
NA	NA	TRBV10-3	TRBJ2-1	TGTGCCATCAGGGGTGGTTCTCCCGGCTATGAGCAGTTCTTC	CAIRGGSPGYEQFF
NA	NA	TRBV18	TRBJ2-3	TGTGCCAGCTCAAGCACGCGCGGGACAGACAGGAATACGCAGTATTTT	CASSSTRGTDRNTQYF
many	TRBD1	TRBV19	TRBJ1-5	TGTGCCAGTACCCTCGACAGGGCAAGCAATCAGCCCCAGCATTTT	CASTLDRASNQPQHF
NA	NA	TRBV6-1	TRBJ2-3	TGTGCCAGCAGTGGGGCGCACGGTACGCAGTATTTT	CASSGAHGTQYF
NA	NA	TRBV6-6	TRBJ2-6	TGTGCCGGCAGCTGGGCCGACTCTGGGGCCAACGTCCTGACTTTC	CAGSWADSGANVLTF